Below, 17 T cell receptor beta chains from the same sample are listed, as sequenced in a study of T cell responses to AZD1222 COVID-19 vaccine (dated by TCRdb to the early 2020s). According to the study, the label for this sample's time point signals: baseline before first vaccination. Libraries came from the immunoSEQ multiplex PCR assay. As stored in TCRdb, this immuneACCESS dataset retains in-frame rearrangements with V and J assigned. A fraction of the clones does not appear; measured against another copy, unresolved V genes explain less than half of the discrepancy, and the remainder lacks a known reason. This sample lists around 130,000 clones; about 93% were detected once. In total, the top ten clones hold about 0.91% of the sample. The material was peripheral blood, obtained on day 0 of AZD1222 vaccination. Receptor source: an adult in good health.

The chain links TRBV4-1 to TRBJ2-3; D remains ambiguous. Germline-derived CDR1 and CDR2 are MGHRA and YSYEKL. V gave up 5 bases and J gave up 4 bases, with 10 bases separating them. The CDR3 loop spans 13 amino acids. The CDR3 protein is CASSGPVADTQYF. Written as DNA, the CDR3 is TGCGCCAGCAGCGGTCCGGTCGCAGATACGCAGTATTTT.

The rearrangement uses TRBV11-2 and TRBJ1-1, with D perhaps TRBD1 (5 bases). This CDR3 has 14 residues. Germline CDR1 is SGHAT and CDR2 is FQNNGV. Trimming removed 1 base from V and 1 base from J, with 7 bases in between. The CDR3 region has the DNA TGTGCCAGCAGCTTAGGGGGGTCGAACACTGAAGCTTTCTTT. This codes for CASSLGGSNTEAFF.

CDR3 amino acids: CASSLEVTVDTQYF. As DNA, the CDR3 is TGTGCCAGCAGCTTAGAAGTGACTGTAGATACGCAGTATTTT. This chain joins TRBV7-2 and TRBJ2-3; no firm D call. The germline V gene encodes CDR1 SGHTA and CDR2 FQGNSA. V lost 1 base and J 5 bases, leaving 10 bases between the germline ends. The CDR3 is 14 residues long.

This rearrangement joins TRBV6-6 to TRBJ1-6, with D perhaps TRBD1 (5 bases). Germline V lookup: CDR1 MNHNY, CDR2 SVGAGI (reference sequence). V lost 5 bases, J lost 3 bases, and 8 bases lay in between. The CDR3 has 14 residues. The CDR3, as DNA: TGTGCCAGCAGTCAGGGAAACTATAATTCACCCCTCCACTTT. This gives the protein CASSQGNYNSPLHF.

The chain uses TRBV6-5 and TRBJ1-1; D is unclear. The CDR3 is 13 amino acids. V was clipped by 6 bases and J by 0 bases, with 8 bases between them. From germline, CDR1 is MNHEY and CDR2 SVGAGI. CDR3 protein: CASRTAVNTEAFF. Written as DNA, the CDR3 is TGTGCCAGCAGGACGGCCGTGAACACTGAAGCTTTCTTT.

The CDR3 coding sequence is TGTGCCAGCAGCTTAATCGACAGGTCGAGCTCCTATAATTCACCCCTCCACTTT. Its translation is CASSLIDRSSSYNSPLHF. The chain joins TRBV11-3 to TRBJ1-6; perhaps TRBD1 as D (6 bases). V was trimmed by 2 bases and J by 0 bases, leaving 14 bases between them. Germline loops: CDR1 SGHNT, CDR2 YENEEA. The CDR3 is made up of 18 amino acids.

The chain employs TRBV5-1 and TRBJ1-6; perhaps TRBD1 as D (6 bases). The ends were cut back, 3 bases at V and 6 bases at J, with 7 bases in the middle. In germline, CDR1 is SGHRS, CDR2 YFSETQ. The length of the CDR3 is 13 residues. The CDR3 spells CASSSDSNSPLHF. The CDR3 bases are TGCGCCAGCAGCTCGGACAGTAATTCACCCCTCCACTTT.

A single count supports this clone. The chain links TRBV19 to TRBJ1-2; 7 positions agree with TRBD1. This CDR3 has 14 residues. The germline gives CDR1 LNHDA, CDR2 SQIVND (reference sequence). The V and J ends lost 3 bases and 2 bases, in that order; junction bases with no gene match: 3. The chain's CDR3 is CASSMMTGNYGYTF. The CDR3 DNA is TGTGCCAGTAGTATGATGACAGGGAACTATGGCTACACCTTC.

This chain joins TRBV3-1 (or the pseudogene TRBV3-2) and TRBJ1-4, with 8 bases that match TRBD1. The CDR3 totals 15 residues. V was pared by 0 bases and J by 5 bases, with 2 bases of the junction left unmatched. Germline CDR1 LGHDT, CDR2 YNNKEL (reference sequence). The CDR3 DNA reads as TGTGCCAGCAGCCAAGAGGGACAGGCAAATGAAAAACTGTTTTTT. It translates to CASSQEGQANEKLFF.

The J gene is TRBJ2-5, the V gene TRBV6-5; D not certain. Trimming took 2 bases from V and 4 from J, leaving 14 bases between them. Germline assignment: CDR1 MNHEY and CDR2 SVGAGI. The CDR3 consists of 15 residues. CDR3 nucleotide sequence: TGTGCCAGCAGTTACCGTCCCGGGTTAAGAGAGACCCAGTACTTC. Its translation: CASSYRPGLRETQYF.

The chain links TRBV18 to TRBJ1-1; weak D call: TRBD1 (6 bases). Germline CDR1 and CDR2: KGHSH and LQKENI. This CDR3 has 13 residues. The ends were cut back, 5 bases at V and 4 bases at J, with 11 bases in the middle. The CDR3, as DNA: TGTGCCAGCTCATCGGGGGCGGCCACTGAAGCTTTCTTT. Translated: CASSSGAATEAFF.

V usage is TRBV4-1 and J usage is TRBJ2-2, with D perhaps matching TRBD2 (6 bases). CDR1 and CDR2 (germline): MGHRA, YSYEKL. V was trimmed by 4 bases and J by 2 bases, leaving 14 bases between them. The CDR3 is 16 amino acids. CDR3 DNA: TGCGCCAGCAGCCTCCGAGGGACTCTTAACACCGGGGAGCTGTTTTTT. This encodes CASSLRGTLNTGELFF.

This chain joins TRBV15 and TRBJ1-5; TRBD1 might be the D (5 bases). Trimming pared 4 bases from V and 4 bases from J, leaving 11 bases between. The CDR3 length is 14 residues. Germline V gene lookup returns CDR1 LNHNV and CDR2 YYDKDF (reference sequence). This CDR3 reads CATSKGQGNQPQHF. The CDR3 DNA follows: TGTGCCACCAGCAAGGGGCAGGGAAATCAGCCCCAGCATTTT.

This clone has a handful of counts. Different DNA sequences within this sample yield the same CDR3. The rearrangement joins TRBV30 to TRBJ1-5, with D possibly being TRBD1 (5 bases). The CDR3 has 13 residues. CDR1 and CDR2 from the germline V gene are GTSNPN and SVGIG (reference sequence). V lost 3 bases and J 3 bases, leaving 9 bases between the germline ends. The CDR3 protein is CAWSGGINQPQHF. Here the CDR3 DNA reads TGTGCCTGGAGCGGGGGTATCAATCAGCCCCAGCATTTT.

As to this clone: Other DNA sequences within the sample encode an identical CDR3. The chain joins TRBV5-4 to TRBJ1-1; no clear D. Germline assignment: CDR1 SGHNT and CDR2 YYREEE (reference sequence). Trimming took 2 bases from V and 2 from J, leaving 7 bases between them. CDR3 length: 13 residues. This CDR3 reads CASSLGGNTEAFF. The CDR3 DNA is TGTGCCAGCAGCTTAGGCGGTAACACTGAAGCTTTCTTT.

This rearrangement joins TRBV10-1 to TRBJ1-1; 8 bases match TRBD1. V shed 9 bases, J shed 2 bases, and the junction held 8 bases outside the gene matches. CDR3 size: 14 residues. Germline-derived CDR1 and CDR2 are WNHNN and SYGVQD (reference sequence). The CDR3 reads CARPRQGKNTEAFF. The CDR3 coding sequence is TGCGCCAGACCTAGACAGGGGAAAAACACTGAAGCTTTCTTT.

The V and J genes are TRBV5-1 and TRBJ2-6; D may match TRBD1 or TRBD2 (6 bases each). The CDR3 totals 17 residues. CDR1 is SGHRS, CDR2 YFSETQ, per germline. Trimming removed 0 bases from V and 8 bases from J, with 18 bases in between. The CDR3 loop reads CASSLGLGDIFSNVLTF. The CDR3 nucleotides read TGCGCCAGCAGCTTGGGACTAGGGGACATATTCTCCAACGTCCTGACTTTC.